Described below is a single T cell receptor beta chain sequence and its context. Germline V gene sequence: CDR1 KGHDR, CDR2 SFDVKD. This CDR3 comprises 17 residues. The J segment lost 3 bases and the V segment lost 9 bases, leaving 13 bases of the junction unmatched. The data were taken from a study of blood T cell repertoires in COVID-19. Study in general: There were acute and convalescent COVID-19 samples, and they came from the United States, Italy and Spain. PBMCs, B-cell-depleted T cells, or T cells were the source of the cDNA or gDNA that made up the material.

Per the original methods: Nucleated cell counts were estimated from reference gene primer amplification. Clones were read by immunoSEQ multiplex PCR, and TCRdb kept only the in-frame ones, dropping some. The V and J calls and the clone size are those of that table, but D and trimming were determined from the DNA. The table lists 93,000 or so clones, 84% of them singletons. Sequenced input: peripheral blood. The receptor's source is a human donor in a cohort sampled during active or convalescent COVID-19. The chain is built from TRBV24-1 and TRBJ2-3; 11 nucleotides line up with TRBD1. The CDR3 DNA reads TGTGCCACCGGACCTTCTGATGGACAGGGGGCGACAGATACGCAGTATTTT. Translation gives CATGPSDGQGATDTQYF.